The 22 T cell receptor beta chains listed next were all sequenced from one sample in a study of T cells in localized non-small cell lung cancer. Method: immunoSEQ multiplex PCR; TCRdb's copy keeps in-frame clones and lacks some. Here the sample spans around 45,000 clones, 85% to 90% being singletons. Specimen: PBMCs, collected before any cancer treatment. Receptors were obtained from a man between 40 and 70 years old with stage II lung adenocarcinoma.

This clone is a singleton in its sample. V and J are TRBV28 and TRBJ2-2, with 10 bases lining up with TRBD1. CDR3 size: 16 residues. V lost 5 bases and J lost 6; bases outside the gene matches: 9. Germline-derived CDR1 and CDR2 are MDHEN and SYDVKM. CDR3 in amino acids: CASSQPGTGVAGELFF. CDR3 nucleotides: TGTGCCAGCAGTCAACCCGGGACAGGGGTCGCCGGGGAGCTGTTTTTT.

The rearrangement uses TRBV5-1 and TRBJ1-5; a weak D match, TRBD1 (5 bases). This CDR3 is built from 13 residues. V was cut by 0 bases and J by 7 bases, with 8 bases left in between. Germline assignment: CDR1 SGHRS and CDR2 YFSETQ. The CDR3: CASSLAGEQPQHF. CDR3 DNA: TGCGCCAGCAGCTTGGCGGGGGAACAGCCCCAGCATTTT.

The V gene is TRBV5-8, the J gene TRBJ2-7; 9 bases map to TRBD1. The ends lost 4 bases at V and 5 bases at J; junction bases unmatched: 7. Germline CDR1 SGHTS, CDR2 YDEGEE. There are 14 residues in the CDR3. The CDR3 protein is CASSARDRVHEQYF. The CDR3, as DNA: TGTGCCAGCAGCGCCCGGGACAGGGTCCACGAGCAGTACTTC.

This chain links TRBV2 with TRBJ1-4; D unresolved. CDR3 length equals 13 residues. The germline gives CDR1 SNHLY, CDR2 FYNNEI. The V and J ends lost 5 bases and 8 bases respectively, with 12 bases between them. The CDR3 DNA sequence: TGTGCCAGCAGTCGTATCAATGTGGAAAAACTGTTTTTT. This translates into CASSRINVEKLFF.

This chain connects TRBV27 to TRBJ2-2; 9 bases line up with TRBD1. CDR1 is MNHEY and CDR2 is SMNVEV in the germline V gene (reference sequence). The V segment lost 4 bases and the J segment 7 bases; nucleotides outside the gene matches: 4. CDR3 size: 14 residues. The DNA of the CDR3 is TGTGCCAGCAGTTCGACAGGGGGTGGCGGGGAGCTGTTTTTT. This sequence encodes CASSSTGGGGELFF.

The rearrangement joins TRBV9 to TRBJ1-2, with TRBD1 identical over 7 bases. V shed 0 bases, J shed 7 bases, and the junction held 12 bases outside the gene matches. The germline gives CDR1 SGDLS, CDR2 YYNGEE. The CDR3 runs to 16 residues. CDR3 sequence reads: CASSVGSLGGISGYTF. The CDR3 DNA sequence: TGTGCCAGCAGCGTAGGTTCCCTAGGGGGCATCTCTGGCTACACCTTC. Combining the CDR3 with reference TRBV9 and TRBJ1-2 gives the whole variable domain DSGVTQTPKHLITATGQRVTLRCSPRSGDLSVYWYQQSLDQGLQFLIQYYNGEERAKGNILERFSAQQFPDLHSELNLSSLELGDSALYFCASSVGSLGGISGYTFGSGTRLTVV.

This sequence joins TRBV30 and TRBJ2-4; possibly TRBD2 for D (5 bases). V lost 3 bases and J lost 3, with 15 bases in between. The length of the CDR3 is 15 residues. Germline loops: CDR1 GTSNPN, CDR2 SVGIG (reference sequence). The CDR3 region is CAWSRASGVKNIQYF. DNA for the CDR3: TGTGCCTGGAGCCGTGCAAGCGGAGTCAAAAACATTCAGTACTTC.

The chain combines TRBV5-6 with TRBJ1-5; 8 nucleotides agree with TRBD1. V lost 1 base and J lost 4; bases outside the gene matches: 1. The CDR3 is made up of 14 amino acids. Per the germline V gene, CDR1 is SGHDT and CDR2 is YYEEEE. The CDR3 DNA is TGTGCCAGCAGCTTGCGACAGGGGAATCAGCCCCAGCATTTT. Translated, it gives CASSLRQGNQPQHF.

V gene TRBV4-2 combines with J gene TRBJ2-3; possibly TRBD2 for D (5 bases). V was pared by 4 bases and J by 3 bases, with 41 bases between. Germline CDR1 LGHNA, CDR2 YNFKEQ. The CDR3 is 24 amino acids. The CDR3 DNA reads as TGTGCCAGCAGCCCCCCAGCGAGGGCAGGCCTGAACCCGACACAGTTCCGTAAAACAGATACGCAGTATTTT. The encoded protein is CASSPPARAGLNPTQFRKTDTQYF.

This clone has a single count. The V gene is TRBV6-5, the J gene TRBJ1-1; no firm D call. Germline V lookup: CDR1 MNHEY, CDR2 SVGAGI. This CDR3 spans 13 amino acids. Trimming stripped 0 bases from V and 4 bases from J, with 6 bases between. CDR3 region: CASSYSIGTEAFF. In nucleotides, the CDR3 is TGTGCCAGCAGTTACTCCATAGGCACTGAAGCTTTCTTT.

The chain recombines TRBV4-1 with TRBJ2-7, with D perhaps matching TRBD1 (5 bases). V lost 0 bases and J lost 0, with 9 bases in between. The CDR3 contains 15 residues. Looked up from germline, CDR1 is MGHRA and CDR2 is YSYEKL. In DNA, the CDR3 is TGCGCCAGCAGCCAAGATACAGGCAGCTCCTACGAGCAGTACTTC. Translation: CASSQDTGSSYEQYF.

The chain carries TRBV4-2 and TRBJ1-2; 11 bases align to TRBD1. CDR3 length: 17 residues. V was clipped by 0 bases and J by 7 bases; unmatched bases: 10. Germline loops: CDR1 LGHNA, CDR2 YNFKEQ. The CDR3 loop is CASSQDVIGQGAGGYTF. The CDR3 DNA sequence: TGTGCCAGCAGCCAAGATGTGATCGGACAGGGGGCGGGTGGCTACACCTTC.

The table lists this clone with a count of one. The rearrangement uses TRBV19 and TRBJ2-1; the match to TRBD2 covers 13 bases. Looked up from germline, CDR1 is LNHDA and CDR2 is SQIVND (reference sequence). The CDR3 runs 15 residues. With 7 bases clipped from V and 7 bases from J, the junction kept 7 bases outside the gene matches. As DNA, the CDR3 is TGTGCCAGTATGCTGACTAGCGGGGGGAGAAATGAGCAGTTCTTC. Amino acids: CASMLTSGGRNEQFF.

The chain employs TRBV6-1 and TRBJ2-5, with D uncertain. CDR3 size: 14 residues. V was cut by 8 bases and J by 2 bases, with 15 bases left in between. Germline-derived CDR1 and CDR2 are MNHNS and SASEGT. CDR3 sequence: CASLLTPPQETQYF. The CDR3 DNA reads TGTGCCAGCCTTCTTACACCCCCACAAGAGACCCAGTACTTC.

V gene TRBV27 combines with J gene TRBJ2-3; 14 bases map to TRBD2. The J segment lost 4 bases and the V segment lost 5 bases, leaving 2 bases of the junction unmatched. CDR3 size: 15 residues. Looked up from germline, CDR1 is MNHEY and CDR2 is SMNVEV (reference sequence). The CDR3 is CASSRLAGGADTQYF. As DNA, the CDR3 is TGTGCCAGCAGTCGACTAGCGGGGGGGGCAGATACGCAGTATTTT.

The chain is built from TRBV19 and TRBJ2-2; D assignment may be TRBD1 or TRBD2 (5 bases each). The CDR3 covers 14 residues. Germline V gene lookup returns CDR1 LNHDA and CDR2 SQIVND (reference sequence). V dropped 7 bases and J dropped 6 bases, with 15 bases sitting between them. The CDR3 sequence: CASTDSGFAGELFF. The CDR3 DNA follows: TGTGCCAGTACGGACTCAGGGTTCGCCGGGGAGCTGTTTTTT.

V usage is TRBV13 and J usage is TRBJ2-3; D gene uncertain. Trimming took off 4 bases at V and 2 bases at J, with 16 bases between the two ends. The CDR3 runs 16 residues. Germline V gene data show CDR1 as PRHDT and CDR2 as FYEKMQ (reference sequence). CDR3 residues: CASSSRTATHTDTQYF. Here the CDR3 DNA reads TGTGCCAGCAGCTCCCGGACCGCGACCCACACAGATACGCAGTATTTT.

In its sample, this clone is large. The CDR3 protein is CASSEGGTGNQPQHF. DNA of the CDR3: TGTGCCAGCAGTGAAGGGGGGACAGGTAATCAGCCCCAGCATTTT. The chain is built from TRBV6-1 and TRBJ1-5, with 8 bases lining up with TRBD1. The CDR3 has 15 residues. V trimming: 1 base; J trimming: 4 bases; junction bases outside the gene matches: 3. Germline values: CDR1 MNHNS, CDR2 SASEGT.

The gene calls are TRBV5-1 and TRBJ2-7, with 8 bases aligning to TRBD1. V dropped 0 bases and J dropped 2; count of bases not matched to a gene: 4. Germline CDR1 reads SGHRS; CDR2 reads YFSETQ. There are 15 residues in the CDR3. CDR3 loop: CASSLGGQGTYEQYF. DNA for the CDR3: TGCGCCAGCAGCTTGGGCGGACAGGGCACCTACGAGCAGTACTTC.

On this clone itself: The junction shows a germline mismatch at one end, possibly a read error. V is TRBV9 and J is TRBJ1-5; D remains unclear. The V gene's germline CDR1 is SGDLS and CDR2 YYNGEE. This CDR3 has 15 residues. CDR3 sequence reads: CASSVDGSSNRPQHF. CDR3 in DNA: TGTGCCAGCAGCGTAGACGGGTCCTCTAATCGGCCCCAGCATTTT.

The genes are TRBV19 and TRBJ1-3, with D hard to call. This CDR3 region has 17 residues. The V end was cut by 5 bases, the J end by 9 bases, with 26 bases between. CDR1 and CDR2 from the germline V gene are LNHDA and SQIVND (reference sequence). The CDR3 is CASSLLGLSIGTSTIYF. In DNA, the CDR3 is TGTGCCAGTAGTCTACTTGGACTGTCTATAGGAACGAGCACCATATATTTT.

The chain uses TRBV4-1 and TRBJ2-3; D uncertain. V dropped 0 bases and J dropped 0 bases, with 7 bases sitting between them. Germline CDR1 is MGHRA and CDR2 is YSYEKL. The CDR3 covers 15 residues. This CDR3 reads CASSQDFPSTDTQYF. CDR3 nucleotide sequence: TGCGCCAGCAGCCAAGACTTCCCTAGCACAGATACGCAGTATTTT.